The entry below describes one TCR beta chain. The CDR3 spans 13 residues. Between the trimmed V and J ends, which lost 5 bases and 7 bases, there was a span of 14 bases. Germline V gene lookup returns CDR1 SGHTA and CDR2 FQGNSA. The record originates from a study of T cells after somatic rescue of genetic block. Clones were sequenced by immunoSEQ multiplex PCR, and TCRdb holds only the in-frame ones, with some missing. The sample records approximately 110,000 clones, about nine tenths being singletons. This chain joins TRBV7-2 and TRBJ2-5; the D gene is possibly TRBD1 (6 bases). The sequenced sample consisted of peripheral blood mononuclear cells (PBMCs). The TCR comes from a woman between 18 and 29 years old. CDR3 sequence: CASSPGVQGTQYF. The CDR3 DNA is TGTGCCAGCAGCCCAGGGGTCCAGGGGACCCAGTACTTC.